This paragraph reports one T cell receptor (beta chain). The sample comes from a study of blood T cell repertoires in COVID-19. Study background: The United States, Italy and Spain were the sources of the acute and convalescent COVID-19 samples. The analysed material was cDNA or gDNA that came from T cells, B-cell-depleted T cells, or PBMCs.

The germline gives CDR1 MDHEN, CDR2 SYDVKM. CDR3 length: 17 amino acids. Trimming cost V 2 bases and J 3 bases; bases outside gene matches: 10. In the source study's methods: Reference gene primer amplification gave nucleated cell count estimates. Assay: immunoSEQ multiplex PCR; the TCRdb copy retains only in-frame clones and omits some. The V and J calls and clone size are taken from that table; D and trimming were inferred from the DNA. This table holds approximately 210,000 clones, 84% found once. The sequence was collected from a human donor in a cohort sampled during active COVID-19. This rearrangement joins TRBV28 to TRBJ2-7; 10 bases match TRBD1. Sequenced input: peripheral blood. The CDR3 sequence is CASSLPTGQGNVYEQYF. CDR3 nucleotides: TGTGCCAGCAGTTTACCTACGGGACAGGGGAATGTCTACGAGCAGTACTTC.